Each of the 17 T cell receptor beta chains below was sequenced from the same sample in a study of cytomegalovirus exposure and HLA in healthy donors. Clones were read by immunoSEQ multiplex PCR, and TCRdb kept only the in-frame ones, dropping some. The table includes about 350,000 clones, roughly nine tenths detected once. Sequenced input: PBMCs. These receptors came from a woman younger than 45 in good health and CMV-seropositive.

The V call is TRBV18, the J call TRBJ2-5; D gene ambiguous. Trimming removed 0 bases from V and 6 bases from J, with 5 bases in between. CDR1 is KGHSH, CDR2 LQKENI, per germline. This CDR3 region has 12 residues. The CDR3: CASSPPVQTQYF. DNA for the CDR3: TGTGCCAGCTCACCACCGGTCCAGACCCAGTACTTC.

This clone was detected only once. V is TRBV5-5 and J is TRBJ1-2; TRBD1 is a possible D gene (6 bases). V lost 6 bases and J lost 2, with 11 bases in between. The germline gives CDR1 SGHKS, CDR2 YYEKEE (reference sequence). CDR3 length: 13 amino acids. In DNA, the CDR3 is TGTGCCAGCACCCAAAGGGGGAACTATGGCTACACCTTC. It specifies CASTQRGNYGYTF.

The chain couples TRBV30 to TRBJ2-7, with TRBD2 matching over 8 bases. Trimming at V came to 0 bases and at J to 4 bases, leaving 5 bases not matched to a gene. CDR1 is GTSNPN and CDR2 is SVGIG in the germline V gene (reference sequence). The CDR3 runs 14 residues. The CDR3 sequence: CAWSVPAGVYEQYF. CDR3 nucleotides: TGTGCCTGGAGTGTACCAGCGGGAGTATACGAGCAGTACTTC.

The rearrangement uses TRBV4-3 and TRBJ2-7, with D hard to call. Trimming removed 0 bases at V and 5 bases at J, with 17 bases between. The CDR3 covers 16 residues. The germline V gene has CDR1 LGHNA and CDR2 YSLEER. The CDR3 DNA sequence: TGCGCCAGCAGCCAAGATCGCCAGGTCGAAGGGAACGAGCAGTACTTC. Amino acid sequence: CASSQDRQVEGNEQYF.

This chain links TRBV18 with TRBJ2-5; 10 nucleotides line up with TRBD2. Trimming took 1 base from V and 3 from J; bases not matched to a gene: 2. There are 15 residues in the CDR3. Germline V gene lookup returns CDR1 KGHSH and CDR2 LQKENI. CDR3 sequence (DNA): TGTGCCAGCTCACCACGTCTAGCGGGGGAAGAGACCCAGTACTTC. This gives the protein CASSPRLAGEETQYF.

The CDR3 bases are TGTGCCAGCAGCCAAAAGATAAACACTGAAGCTTTCTTT. It encodes CASSQKINTEAFF. The rearrangement links TRBV6-1 to TRBJ1-1; D gene unclear. V was pared by 6 bases and J by 2 bases, with 10 bases between. The CDR3 is 13 residues long. Per the germline V gene, CDR1 is MNHNS and CDR2 is SASEGT.

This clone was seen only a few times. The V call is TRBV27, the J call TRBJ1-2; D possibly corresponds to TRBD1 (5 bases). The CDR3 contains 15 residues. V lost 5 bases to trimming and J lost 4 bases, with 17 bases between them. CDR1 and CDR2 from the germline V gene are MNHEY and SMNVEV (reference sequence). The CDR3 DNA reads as TGTGCCAGCAGTCAATCGGGCGCAGGGACCTATGGCTACACCTTC. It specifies CASSQSGAGTYGYTF.

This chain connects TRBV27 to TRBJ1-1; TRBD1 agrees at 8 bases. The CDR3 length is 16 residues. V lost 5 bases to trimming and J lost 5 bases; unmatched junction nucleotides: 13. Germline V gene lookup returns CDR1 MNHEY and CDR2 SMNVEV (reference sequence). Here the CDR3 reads CASSPTLTGVRTEAFF. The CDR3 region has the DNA TGTGCCAGCAGTCCCACTCTGACAGGGGTGAGGACTGAAGCTTTCTTT.

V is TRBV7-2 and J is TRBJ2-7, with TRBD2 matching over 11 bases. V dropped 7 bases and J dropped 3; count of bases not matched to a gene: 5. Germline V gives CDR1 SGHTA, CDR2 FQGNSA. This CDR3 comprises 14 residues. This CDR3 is CASKVAGGHYEQYF. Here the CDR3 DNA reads TGTGCCAGCAAAGTAGCGGGAGGGCACTACGAGCAGTACTTC.

The CDR3 bases are TGTGCCAGCAGCTTAGGCTTCAGGGCCTACGAGCAGTACTTC. This translates into CASSLGFRAYEQYF. The chain joins TRBV13 to TRBJ2-7, with a possible D match to TRBD1 (5 bases). The CDR3 sequence is 14 residues long. V was clipped by 0 bases and J by 2 bases, with 8 bases between them. In germline, CDR1 is PRHDT, CDR2 FYEKMQ (reference sequence).

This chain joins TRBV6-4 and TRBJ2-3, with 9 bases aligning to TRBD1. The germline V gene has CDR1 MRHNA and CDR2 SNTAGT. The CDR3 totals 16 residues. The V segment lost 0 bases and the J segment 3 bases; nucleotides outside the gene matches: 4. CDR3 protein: CASSDSYRGRTDTQYF. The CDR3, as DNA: TGTGCCAGCAGTGACTCTTACAGGGGGCGAACAGATACGCAGTATTTT.

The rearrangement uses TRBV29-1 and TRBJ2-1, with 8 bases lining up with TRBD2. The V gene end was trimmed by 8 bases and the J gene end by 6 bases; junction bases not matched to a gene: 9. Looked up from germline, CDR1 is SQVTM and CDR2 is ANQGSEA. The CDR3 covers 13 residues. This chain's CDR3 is CSTGRGGRNEQFF. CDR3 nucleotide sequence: TGCAGCACCGGGAGGGGGGGCCGCAATGAGCAGTTCTTC.

The CDR3 nucleotides read TGTGCCAGCAGCCAGGGACAGGGGGCTTCATACGAGCAGTACTTC. It is translated as CASSQGQGASYEQYF. This chain joins TRBV11-3 and TRBJ2-7; 12 nucleotides line up with TRBD1. CDR3 size: 15 residues. Germline values: CDR1 SGHNT, CDR2 YENEEA. V trimming: 5 bases; J trimming: 4 bases; junction bases outside the gene matches: 6. The variable domain in full, with the rest retrieved from reference TRBV11-3 and TRBJ2-7, is EAGVVQSPRYKIIEKKQPVAFWCNPISGHNTLYWYLQNLGQGPELLIRYENEEAVDDSQLPKDRFSAERLKGVDSTLKIQPAELGDSAVYLCASSQGQGASYEQYFGPGTRLTVT.

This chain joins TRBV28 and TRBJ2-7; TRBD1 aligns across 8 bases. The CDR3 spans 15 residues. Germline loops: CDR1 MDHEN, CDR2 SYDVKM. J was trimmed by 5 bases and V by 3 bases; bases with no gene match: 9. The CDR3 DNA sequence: TGTGCCAGCAGTTTTTTTGACAGGGGTTCTGACGAGCAGTACTTC. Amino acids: CASSFFDRGSDEQYF.

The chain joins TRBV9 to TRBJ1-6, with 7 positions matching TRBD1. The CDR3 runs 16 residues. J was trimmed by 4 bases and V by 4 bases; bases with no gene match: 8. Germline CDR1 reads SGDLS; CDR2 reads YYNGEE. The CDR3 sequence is CASSPRGQSYNSPLHF. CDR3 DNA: TGTGCCAGCAGCCCACGGGGACAGAGTTATAATTCACCCCTCCACTTT.

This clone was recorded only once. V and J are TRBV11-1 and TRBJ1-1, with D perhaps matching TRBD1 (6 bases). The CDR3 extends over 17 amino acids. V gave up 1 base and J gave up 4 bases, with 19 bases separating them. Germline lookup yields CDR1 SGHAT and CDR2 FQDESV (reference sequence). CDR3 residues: CASSLDRARTTFTEAFF. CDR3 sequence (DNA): TGTGCCAGCAGCTTAGACAGGGCCAGGACTACCTTCACTGAAGCTTTCTTT.

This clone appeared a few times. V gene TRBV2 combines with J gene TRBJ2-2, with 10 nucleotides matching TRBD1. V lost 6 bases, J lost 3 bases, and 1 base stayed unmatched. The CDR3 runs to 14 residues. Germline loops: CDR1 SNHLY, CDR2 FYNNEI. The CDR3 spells CASRTGGDTGELFF. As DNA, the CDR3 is TGTGCCAGCAGGACAGGGGGCGACACCGGGGAGCTGTTTTTT.